This T cell receptor (beta chain) stems from a study of T-cell memory formation after mild COVID-19. The CDR3 is made up of 12 amino acids. The germline V gene encodes CDR1 MGHRA and CDR2 YSYEKL. V was clipped by 1 base and J by 7 bases, with 7 bases between them. Study-wide points: Clones that contracted from day 15 to 85 had balanced CD4/CD8; later expanders were CD4+ biased. Certain responding clones were present in pre-infection memory, suggesting participation of cross-reactive memory. Contracting CD4+ clones lay largely in CM and EM, with CD8+ ones residing in EMRA.

A single record per CDR3 protein comes from TCRdb applying MiXCR to the 5' RACE reads. The repertoire holds some 450,000 distinct CDR3 sequences, with around 17% as singletons. This clonotype was seen more than once but under ten times. The antigen remains undetermined. The sequencing input was PBMCs or a T cell subset sorted from them (not recorded which). The chain recombines TRBV4-1 with TRBJ1-1; D remains ambiguous. This TCR was sampled from a man aged 18 to 30 who had mild COVID-19 (a few samples of this study predate the infection). Cell type and time point are not known. The CDR3 reads CASSQGTDEAFF. CDR3 sequence (DNA): TGCGCCAGCAGCCAAGGGACTGATGAAGCTTTCTTT.